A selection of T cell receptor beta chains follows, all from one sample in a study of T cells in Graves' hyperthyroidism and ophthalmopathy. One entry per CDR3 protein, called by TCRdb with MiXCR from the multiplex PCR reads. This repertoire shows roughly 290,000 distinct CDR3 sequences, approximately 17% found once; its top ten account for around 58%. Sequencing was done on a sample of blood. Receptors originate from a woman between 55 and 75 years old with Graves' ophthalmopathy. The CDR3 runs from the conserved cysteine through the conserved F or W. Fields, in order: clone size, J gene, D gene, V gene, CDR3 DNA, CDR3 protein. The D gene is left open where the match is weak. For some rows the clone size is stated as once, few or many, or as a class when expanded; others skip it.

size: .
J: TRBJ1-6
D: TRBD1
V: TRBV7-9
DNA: TGTGCCAGCAGCGAGGTGGGCGGGACAGGCCATTCACCCCTCCACTTT
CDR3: CASSEVGGTGHSPLHF

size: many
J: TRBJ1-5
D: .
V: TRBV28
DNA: TGTGCCAGCAGTTTACCCTCTAGCTGGGTAAGCAATCAGCCCCAGCATTTT
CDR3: CASSLPSSWVSNQPQHF

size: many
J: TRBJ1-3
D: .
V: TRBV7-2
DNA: TGTGCCAGCAGCTCAACACAGGGCGGCACCATATATTTT
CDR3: CASSSTQGGTIYF

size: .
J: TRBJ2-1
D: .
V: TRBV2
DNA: TGTGCCAGCAGTGAAGCGCCCCTTATCCTAGGTGAGCAGTTCTTC
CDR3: CASSEAPLILGEQFF

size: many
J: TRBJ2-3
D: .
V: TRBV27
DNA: TGTGCCAGCAGTCCTAACACAGATACGCAGTATTTT
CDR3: CASSPNTDTQYF

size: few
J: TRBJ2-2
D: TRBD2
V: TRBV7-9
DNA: TGTGCCAGCAGCTCAAATAGCGGGGGGATCAACACCGGGGAGCTGTTTTTT
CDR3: CASSSNSGGINTGELFF

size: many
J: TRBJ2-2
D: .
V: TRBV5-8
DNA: TGTGCCAGCAGCCCGAAATCGGACACCGGGGAGCTGTTTTTT
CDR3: CASSPKSDTGELFF

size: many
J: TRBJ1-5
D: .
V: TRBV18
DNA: TGTGCCAGCTCGAGTGGAAGGGCGAGCAATCAGCCCCAGCATTTT
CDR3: CASSSGRASNQPQHF

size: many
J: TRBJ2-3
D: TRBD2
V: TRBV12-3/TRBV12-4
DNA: TGTGCCAGCGAATTAGCGGGGGGCCAGGGAGATACGCAGTATTTT
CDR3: CASELAGGQGDTQYF

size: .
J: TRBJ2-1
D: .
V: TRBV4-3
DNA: TGCGCCAGCAGCCAAGATGGCGGGGGCGTGGACAATGAGCAGTTCTTC
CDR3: CASSQDGGGVDNEQFF

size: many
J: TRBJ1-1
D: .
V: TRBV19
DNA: TGTGCCAGTAGTATAGGAAACAGGGTTGGTGAAGCTTTCTTT
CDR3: CASSIGNRVGEAFF

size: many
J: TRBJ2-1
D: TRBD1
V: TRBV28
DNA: TGTGCCAGCGAAAGGACAGGGAGAGGTCAGGAGGGCCGTTATGAGCAGTTCTTC
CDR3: CASERTGRGQEGRYEQFF

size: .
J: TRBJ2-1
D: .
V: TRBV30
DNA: TGTGCCTGGTACCGTAGCGGTCAAAACAACAATGAGCAGTTCTTC
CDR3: CAWYRSGQNNNEQFF

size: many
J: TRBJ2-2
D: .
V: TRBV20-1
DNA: TGCAGTGCTACTTTCGGCAGCCGTACCACCGGGGAGCTGTTTTTT
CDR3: CSATFGSRTTGELFF

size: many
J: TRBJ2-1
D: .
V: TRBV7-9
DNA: TGTGCCAGCAGCCGAGGTATGAGCTCCTACAATGAGCAGTTCTTC
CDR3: CASSRGMSSYNEQFF

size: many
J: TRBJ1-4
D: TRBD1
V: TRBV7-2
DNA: TGTGCCAGCAGCGCGGGACAGGAGCGAAAACTGTTTTTT
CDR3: CASSAGQERKLFF

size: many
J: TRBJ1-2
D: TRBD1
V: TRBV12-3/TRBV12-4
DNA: TGTGCCAGCAGAAGACTGGGACAGGGGGCTAACTATGGCTACACCTTC
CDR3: CASRRLGQGANYGYTF

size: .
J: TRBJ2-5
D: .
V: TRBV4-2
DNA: TGTGCCAGCAGCCAAGAAGGTGGGGGGCAAGAGACCCAGTACTTC
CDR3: CASSQEGGGQETQYF

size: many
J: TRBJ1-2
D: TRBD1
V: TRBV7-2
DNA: TGTGCCAGCAGCCTTCGCCAGGGGGCCCGTTTGTATGGCTACACCTTC
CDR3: CASSLRQGARLYGYTF

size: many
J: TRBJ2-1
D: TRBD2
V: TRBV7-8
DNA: TGTGCCAGCAGCTTAGCGGAATGGGCGGGGGGGACCCGAATGAAGAAGCAGTTCTTC
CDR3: CASSLAEWAGGTRMKKQFF

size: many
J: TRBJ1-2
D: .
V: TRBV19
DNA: TGTGCCAGTAGTGCGACCCTCTATGGCTACACCTTC
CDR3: CASSATLYGYTF

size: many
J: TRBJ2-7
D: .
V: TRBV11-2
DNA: TGTGCCAGCAGCTTAGTACAGGGATACTCCTACGAGCAGTACTTC
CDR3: CASSLVQGYSYEQYF

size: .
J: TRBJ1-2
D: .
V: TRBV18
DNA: TGTGCCAGCTCATCGTTCCGGGACACGGGGGCCTCCTATGGCTACACCTTC
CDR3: CASSSFRDTGASYGYTF

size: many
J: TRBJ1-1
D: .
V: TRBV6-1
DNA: TGTGCCAGCAGTACGACCCTGAACACTGAAGCTTTCTTT
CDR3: CASSTTLNTEAFF

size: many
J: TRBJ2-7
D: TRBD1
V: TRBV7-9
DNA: TGTGCCAGCAGCCCCCCTAGGGGACAGGGGGCGCGAGCCGAGCAGTACTTC
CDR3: CASSPPRGQGARAEQYF

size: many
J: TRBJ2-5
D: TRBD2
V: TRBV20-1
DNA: TGCAGTGCCCCCTCGACTAGCGGGGGGGAGACCCAGTACTTC
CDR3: CSAPSTSGGETQYF

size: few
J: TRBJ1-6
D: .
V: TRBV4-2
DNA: TGTGCCAGCAGCCAAGATCCCCCCAATTCACCCCTCCACTTT
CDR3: CASSQDPPNSPLHF

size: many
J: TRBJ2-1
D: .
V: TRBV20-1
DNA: TGCAGTGCTAGAAAAACAGCTAGCTCCTACAATGAGCAGTTCTTC
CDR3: CSARKTASSYNEQFF

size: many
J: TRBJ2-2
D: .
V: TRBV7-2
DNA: TGTGCCAGCAGCAAGAACCCCGGCGCTGCGGGGGAGCTGTTTTTT
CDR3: CASSKNPGAAGELFF

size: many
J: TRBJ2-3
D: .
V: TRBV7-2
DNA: TGTGCCAGCAGCTTTATATCAGGGCGGTTGGCCGGGGGTACGCAGTATTTT
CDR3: CASSFISGRLAGGTQYF

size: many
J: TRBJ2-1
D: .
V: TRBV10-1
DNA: TGCGCCACCCATTCGCACGACAATGAGCAGTTCTTC
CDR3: CATHSHDNEQFF

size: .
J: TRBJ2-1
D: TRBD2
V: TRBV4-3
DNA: TGCGCCAGCAGTCGGGAGGGGGACCAAAATGAGCAGTTCTTC
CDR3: CASSREGDQNEQFF

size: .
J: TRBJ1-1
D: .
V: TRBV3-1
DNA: TGTGCCAGCAGCTCACAGGCCACGGGGCGAACTGAAGCTTTCTTT
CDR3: CASSSQATGRTEAFF

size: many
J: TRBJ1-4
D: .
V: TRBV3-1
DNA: TGTGCCAGCAGCCGACAACTATCGTCAACTAATGAAAAACTGTTTTTT
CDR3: CASSRQLSSTNEKLFF

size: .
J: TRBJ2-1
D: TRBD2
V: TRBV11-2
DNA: TGTGCCAGCAGCTTAGGACTAGCGAGACCCTCCTACAATGAGCAGTTCTTC
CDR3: CASSLGLARPSYNEQFF

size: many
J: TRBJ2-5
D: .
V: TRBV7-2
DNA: TGTGCCAGCAGCCGCCGGGACCATAGAGAGACCCAGTACTTC
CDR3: CASSRRDHRETQYF

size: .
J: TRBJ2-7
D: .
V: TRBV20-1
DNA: TGCAGTGCTAGACGACTCCCTTTCGAGCAGTACTTC
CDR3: CSARRLPFEQYF

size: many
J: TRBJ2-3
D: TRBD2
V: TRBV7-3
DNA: TGTGCCAGCAGCTCGACTAGCGGCACAGATACGCAGTATTTT
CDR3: CASSSTSGTDTQYF

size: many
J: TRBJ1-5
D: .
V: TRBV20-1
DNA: TGCAGTGCAACGGAGGTTAGCAATCAGCCCCAGCATTTT
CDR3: CSATEVSNQPQHF

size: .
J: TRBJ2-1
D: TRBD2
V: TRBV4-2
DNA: TGTGCCAGCAGCCAAGAGGGCGGGAGGCCGTACAATGAGCAGTTCTTC
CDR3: CASSQEGGRPYNEQFF

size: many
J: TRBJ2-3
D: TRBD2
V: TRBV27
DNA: TGTGCCAGCAGTTCGACGTGGCGGGAGGTCACAGATACGCAGTATTTT
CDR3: CASSSTWREVTDTQYF

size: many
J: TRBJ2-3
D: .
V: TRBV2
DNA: TGTGCCGGCACCGGGACACCTGGGACTAGCACAGATACGCAGTATTTT
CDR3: CAGTGTPGTSTDTQYF

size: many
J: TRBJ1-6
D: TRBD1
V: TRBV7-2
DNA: TGTGCCAGCAGCCGACAGGGGCAGGGTTCACCCCTCCACTTT
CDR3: CASSRQGQGSPLHF

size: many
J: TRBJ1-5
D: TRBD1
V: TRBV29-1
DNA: TGCAGCGTTCAGGGGGCCGGGGGCAATCAGCCCCAGCATTTT
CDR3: CSVQGAGGNQPQHF

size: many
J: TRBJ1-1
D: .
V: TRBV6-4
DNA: TGTGCCAGCAGTGAAACAGGGATAGATCCCACTGAAGCTTTCTTT
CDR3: CASSETGIDPTEAFF

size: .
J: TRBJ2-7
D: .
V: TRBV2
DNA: TGTGCCAGCAGTACCTCTGCAGGGGACGACGAGCAGTACTTC
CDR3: CASSTSAGDDEQYF

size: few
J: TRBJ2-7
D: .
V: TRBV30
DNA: TGTACCTGGAGTGTAACGGGGTCCCACGAGCAGTACTTC
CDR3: CTWSVTGSHEQYF

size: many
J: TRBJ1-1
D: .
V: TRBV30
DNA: TGTGCCTGGAGTGCTGACGCTGCCACTGAAGCTTTCTTT
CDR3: CAWSADAATEAFF

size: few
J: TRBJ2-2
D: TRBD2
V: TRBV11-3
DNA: TGTGCCAGCAGCTTATATGGCGGGAGGGCGGACGGGGAGCTGTTTTTT
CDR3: CASSLYGGRADGELFF

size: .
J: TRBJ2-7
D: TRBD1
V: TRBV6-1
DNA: TGTGCCAGCAGTGAAGGGACAGGGATCCCCGAGCAGTACTTC
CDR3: CASSEGTGIPEQYF

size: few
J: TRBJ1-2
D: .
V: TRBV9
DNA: TGTGCCAGCAGCCCCCGTGGGGGAAGTAACTATGGCTACACCTTC
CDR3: CASSPRGGSNYGYTF

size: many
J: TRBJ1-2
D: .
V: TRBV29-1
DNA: TGCAGCGTTGAAGAGGATGAGGGGATGTATGGCTACACCTTC
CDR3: CSVEEDEGMYGYTF

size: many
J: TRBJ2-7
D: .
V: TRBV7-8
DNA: TGTGCCAGCAGCTTGAGGGAAGGGCAGTACTTC
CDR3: CASSLREGQYF

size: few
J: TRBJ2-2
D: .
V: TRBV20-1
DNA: TGCAGTGCTAGACTAGCAGGGTCAGACACCGGGGAGCTGTTTTTT
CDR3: CSARLAGSDTGELFF

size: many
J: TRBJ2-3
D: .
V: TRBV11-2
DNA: TGTGCCAGCAGCAAGGGGCTAGCCACAGATACGCAGTATTTT
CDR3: CASSKGLATDTQYF